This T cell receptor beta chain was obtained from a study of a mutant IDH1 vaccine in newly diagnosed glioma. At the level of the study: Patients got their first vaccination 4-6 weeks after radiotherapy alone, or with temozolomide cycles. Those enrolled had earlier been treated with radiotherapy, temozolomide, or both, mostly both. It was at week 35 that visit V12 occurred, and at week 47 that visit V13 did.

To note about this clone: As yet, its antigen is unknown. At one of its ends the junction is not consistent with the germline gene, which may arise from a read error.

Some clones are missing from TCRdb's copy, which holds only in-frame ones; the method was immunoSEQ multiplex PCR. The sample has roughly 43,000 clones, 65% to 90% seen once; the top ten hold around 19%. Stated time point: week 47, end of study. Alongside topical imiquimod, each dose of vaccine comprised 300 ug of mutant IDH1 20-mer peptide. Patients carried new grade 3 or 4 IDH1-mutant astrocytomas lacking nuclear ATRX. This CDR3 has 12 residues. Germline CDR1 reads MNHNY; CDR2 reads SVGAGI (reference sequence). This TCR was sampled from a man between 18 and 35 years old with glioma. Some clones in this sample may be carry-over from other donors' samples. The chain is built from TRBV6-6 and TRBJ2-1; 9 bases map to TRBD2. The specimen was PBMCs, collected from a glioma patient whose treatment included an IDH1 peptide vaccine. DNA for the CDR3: TGTGCCAGCAGCGGAAAGGGACAGCGGGAGGTCTTC. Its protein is CASSGKGQREVF.